This T cell receptor (beta chain) originates from a study of response to subunit inactivated influenza vaccine. Germline V gene data show CDR1 as MNHEY and CDR2 as SVGEGT. Trimming removed 6 bases from V and 3 bases from J; junction bases left unmatched: 13. The CDR3 is made up of 16 amino acids. TCRdb fed the RT-PCR reads into MiXCR, producing one record per CDR3 protein. The sample carries roughly 630,000 distinct CDR3 sequences, 12% to 15% recorded once. The TCR comes from a man in his fifties or sixties who received an inactivated influenza vaccine. Here the sequenced sample was PBMCs from blood, taken approximately 15 days before vaccination. This chain uses TRBV6-2 or TRBV6-3 with TRBJ2-5; 7 bases are shared with TRBD1. The CDR3 spells CASSLRSQGEKETQYF. CDR3 coding DNA: TGTGCCAGCAGCCTGAGGAGCCAGGGGGAAAAAGAGACCCAGTACTTC.